This entry lists 22 T cell receptor beta chains sequenced from one sample in a study of blood T cells in healthy people across ages. The authors ran a second PCR of about 7 to 11 cycles using a sample-barcoded 5' primer and a J-beta primer mix. MiXCR, run by TCRdb on the 5' RACE reads, gives a single entry per CDR3 protein. The sample lists over 600,000 distinct CDR3 sequences; 56% were seen once. Sequenced input: blood. The receptors shown here come from a man aged 35 to 55 in good health.

The chain couples TRBV10-3 to TRBJ1-1, with 8 bases fitting TRBD1. The CDR3 sequence is 15 residues long. CDR1 and CDR2 from the germline V gene are ENHRY and SYGVKD. Trimming at V came to 6 bases and at J to 2 bases, leaving 8 bases not matched to a gene. For the CDR3, the DNA is TGTGCCATCAGGGCAGACACAGGGGGAAACACTGAAGCTTTCTTT. Residues: CAIRADTGGNTEAFF.

The chain is built from TRBV29-1 and TRBJ1-2, with D perhaps TRBD1 (6 bases). Trimming removed 0 bases from V and 5 bases from J, with 13 bases in between. The germline V gene has CDR1 SQVTM and CDR2 ANQGSEA. CDR3 size: 14 residues. CDR3 DNA: TGCAGCGTTGAAGAAGGCATACAGGGATATGGCTACACCTTC. Protein sequence: CSVEEGIQGYGYTF.

This clonotype was counted many times. This chain connects TRBV10-3 to TRBJ2-7; D may be TRBD1 (6 bases). The CDR3 spans 14 residues. Trimming cost V 6 bases and J 3 bases, with 15 bases left between them. Germline V CDR1 and CDR2: ENHRY, SYGVKD. This chain's CDR3 is CAIRADRSNYEQYF. In nucleotides, the CDR3 is TGTGCCATCAGAGCTGACAGGTCAAACTACGAGCAGTACTTC.

The chain combines TRBV5-1 with TRBJ1-1; D uncertain. Trimming left V 0 bases short and J 0 bases short, with 9 bases between. The CDR3 extends over 15 amino acids. Germline V gene sequence: CDR1 SGHRS, CDR2 YFSETQ. DNA of the CDR3: TGCGCCAGCAGCTTGGAGGAGCGGGTGAACACTGAAGCTTTCTTT. It encodes CASSLEERVNTEAFF.

The rearrangement links TRBV10-3 to TRBJ2-3; a possible D gene is TRBD1 (6 bases). Germline lookup yields CDR1 ENHRY and CDR2 SYGVKD. V lost 4 bases, J lost 5 bases, and 16 bases lay in between. The CDR3 covers 15 residues. CDR3 bases: TGTGCCATCAGTGTTAGCTACCCACAGGGAGATACGCAGTATTTT. It yields the protein CAISVSYPQGDTQYF.

The chain employs TRBV9 and TRBJ2-1, with 10 positions matching TRBD2. In germline, CDR1 is SGDLS, CDR2 YYNGEE. With V trimmed by 4 bases and J by 0 bases, 4 bases remained unmatched. The CDR3 extends over 16 amino acids. This CDR3 reads CASSTKRGGSYNEQFF. The CDR3 nucleotides are TGTGCCAGCAGCACCAAGCGGGGGGGCTCCTACAATGAGCAGTTCTTC. The full variable domain, completed using reference TRBV9 and TRBJ2-1, is DSGVTQTPKHLITATGQRVTLRCSPRSGDLSVYWYQQSLDQGLQFLIQYYNGEERAKGNILERFSAQQFPDLHSELNLSSLELGDSALYFCASSTKRGGSYNEQFFGPGTRLTVL.

This clonotype has only a few counts. The rearrangement uses TRBV14 and TRBJ2-5; no definite D call. CDR1 is SGHDN and CDR2 is FVKESK in the germline V gene. With 1 base removed from V and 10 bases from J, the gap between germline ends came to 7 bases. The CDR3 has 11 amino acids. The CDR3 DNA sequence: TGTGCCAGCAGCCAAGGAGGAATCCAGTACTTC. Amino acids: CASSQGGIQYF.

CDR3 sequence: CASSLTSNEQFF. CDR3 nucleotide sequence: TGTGCCAGCAGTTTGACTAGCAATGAGCAGTTCTTC. This chain links TRBV27 with TRBJ2-1, with D possibly matching TRBD2 (6 bases). The CDR3 runs 12 residues. The V gene's germline CDR1 is MNHEY and CDR2 SMNVEV (reference sequence). V lost 3 bases to trimming and J lost 6 bases, with 6 bases between them.

This clonotype was counted a few times. The J gene is TRBJ2-3, the V gene TRBV11-2, with 7 nucleotides matching TRBD2. The CDR3 has 13 residues. Germline CDR1 reads SGHAT; CDR2 reads FQNNGV. Unmatched junction bases numbered 5, after V lost 3 bases and J lost 8 bases. The CDR3 protein is CASSFKPGGTQYF. Written as DNA, the CDR3 is TGTGCCAGCAGCTTTAAGCCGGGAGGTACGCAGTATTTT.

The chain has TRBV30 and TRBJ2-1, with 8 bases matching TRBD1. This CDR3 is built from 20 residues. J lost 0 bases, V lost 6 bases, and 22 bases had no gene match. Germline V gene sequence: CDR1 GTSNPN, CDR2 SVGIG (reference sequence). The DNA of the CDR3 is TGTGCCTGCCTCCCGGGGACTCTTATACCACAGGGGGTCTCCTACAATGAGCAGTTCTTC. Its protein product is CACLPGTLIPQGVSYNEQFF.

Only a few counts were recorded for this clonotype. The rearrangement uses TRBV20-1 and TRBJ2-3; unclear D gene. Trimming shortened V by 6 bases and J by 4 bases, and 14 bases separated the two germline ends. There are 13 residues in the CDR3. Germline V lookup: CDR1 DFQATT, CDR2 SNEGSKA (reference sequence). In DNA, the CDR3 is TGCAGTGCCCAAATCGTTACAGCAGATACGCAGTATTTT. Translation: CSAQIVTADTQYF.

The J gene is TRBJ2-1, the V gene TRBV5-1; D is perhaps TRBD1 or TRBD2 (5 bases each). V was clipped by 4 bases and J by 2 bases, with 19 bases between them. This CDR3 comprises 17 residues. Germline V lookup: CDR1 SGHRS, CDR2 YFSETQ. The CDR3 nucleotides read TGCGCCAGCAGCCCTGCTCTAATGGGGCGGGCCTACAATGAGCAGTTCTTC. This codes for CASSPALMGRAYNEQFF. Looking up the rest from reference TRBV5-1 and TRBJ2-1 gives the full variable domain: KAGVTQTPRYLIKTRGQQVTLSCSPISGHRSVSWYQQTPGQGLQFLFEYFSETQRNKGNFPGRFSGRQFSNSRSEMNVSTLELGDSALYLCASSPALMGRAYNEQFFGPGTRLTVL.

In its sample, this clonotype was seen a few times. This chain uses TRBV11-2 with TRBJ2-5, with a possible D match to TRBD1 (5 bases). Germline V gene data show CDR1 as SGHAT and CDR2 as FQNNGV. Trimming removed 7 bases at V and 4 bases at J, with 19 bases between. CDR3 size: 15 residues. The DNA of the CDR3 is TGTGCCAGCAACTCCGTTAGGGGCTTCGGAGAGACCCAGTACTTC. As protein: CASNSVRGFGETQYF.

This clonotype was seen a handful of times. V usage is TRBV12-3 or TRBV12-4 and J usage is TRBJ2-5; D is perhaps TRBD1 (6 bases). This CDR3 region has 15 residues. With 5 bases removed from V and 4 bases from J, the gap between germline ends came to 17 bases. The CDR3 loop is CASSAQGFLAETQYF. CDR3 coding DNA: TGTGCCAGCAGTGCACAGGGTTTCCTTGCAGAGACCCAGTACTTC.

CDR3 loop: CAISDSAQGFHGYTF. The DNA for the CDR3 is TGTGCCATCAGTGACTCGGCGCAGGGGTTTCATGGCTACACCTTC. The rearrangement links TRBV10-3 to TRBJ1-2; possibly TRBD1 for D (6 bases). V was pared by 3 bases and J by 6 bases, with 17 bases between. Germline loops: CDR1 ENHRY, CDR2 SYGVKD. The CDR3 contains 15 residues.

In its sample, this clonotype was seen once. The chain joins TRBV7-2 to TRBJ2-1; D may be TRBD1 (6 bases). The V and J ends lost 6 bases and 6 bases respectively, with 12 bases between them. This CDR3 has 13 residues. Germline V gene lookup returns CDR1 SGHTA and CDR2 FQGNSA. This CDR3 reads CASSPDRINEQFF. CDR3 coding DNA: TGTGCCAGCAGTCCGGACAGAATCAATGAGCAGTTCTTC.

The chain combines TRBV4-1 with TRBJ2-1; 9 positions match TRBD2. This CDR3 has 15 amino acids. After removal of 0 bases from V and 12 bases from J, the junction contained 9 bases not matched to a gene. Germline values: CDR1 MGHRA, CDR2 YSYEKL. In DNA form, the CDR3 reads TGCGCCAGCAGCCAAGATGAGCGGGAGGCCCGGGTGCAGTTCTTC. Translation: CASSQDEREARVQFF.

A few counts support this clonotype. V and J are TRBV11-2 and TRBJ2-3; no clear D gene. The CDR3 contains 18 residues. CDR1 SGHAT and CDR2 FQNNGV come from the germline V gene. V shed 1 base and J shed 2 bases, with 19 bases lying between them. In DNA, the CDR3 is TGTGCCAGCAGCTTAGTCTCGGCGGCCAGGAGTCTCACAGATACGCAGTATTTT. Amino acid sequence: CASSLVSAARSLTDTQYF.

The chain uses TRBV6-2 or TRBV6-3 and TRBJ2-3, with 8 bases lining up with TRBD1. With V trimmed by 4 bases and J by 2 bases, 5 bases remained unmatched. CDR1 is MNHEY and CDR2 is SVGEGT in the germline V gene. The CDR3 extends over 15 amino acids. Here the CDR3 DNA reads TGTGCCAGCAGTTCCGAGGACAGGGTCACAGATACGCAGTATTTT. It is translated as CASSSEDRVTDTQYF.

This clonotype was counted once. The genes are TRBV9 and TRBJ1-2; D is ambiguous. Germline V gives CDR1 SGDLS, CDR2 YYNGEE. The V end lost 3 bases, the J end lost 4 bases, and 7 bases lay between the germline ends. The CDR3 has 12 amino acids. The CDR3 reads CASSGGFYGYTF. CDR3 in DNA: TGTGCCAGCAGCGGTGGGTTCTATGGCTACACCTTC.

This chain's CDR3 is CASMSGQNIYGYTF. CDR3 nucleotides: TGTGCCAGCATGAGCGGACAGAACATCTATGGCTACACCTTC. The chain links TRBV7-9 to TRBJ1-2, with D possibly matching TRBD1 (6 bases). Germline CDR1 and CDR2: SEHNR and FQNEAQ (reference sequence). This CDR3 has 14 residues. With 7 bases removed from V and 4 bases from J, the gap between germline ends came to 16 bases.

This clonotype was found a few times. V gene TRBV19 combines with J gene TRBJ1-2; D gene ambiguous. CDR3 size: 11 residues. V was pared by 8 bases and J by 7 bases, with 11 bases between. CDR1 is LNHDA and CDR2 is SQIVND in the germline V gene (reference sequence). This CDR3 is CASRSGIGYTF. As DNA, the CDR3 is TGTGCCAGTCGGTCGGGGATTGGCTACACCTTC. Full variable domain (outside the CDR3, taken from reference TRBV19 and TRBJ1-2): DGGITQSPKYLFRKEGQNVTLSCEQNLNHDAMYWYRQDPGQGLRLIYYSQIVNDFQKGDIAEGYSVSREKKESFPLTVTSAQKNPTAFYLCASRSGIGYTFGSGTRLTVV.